This entry lists 7 T cell receptor beta chains sequenced from one sample in a study of T-cell memory formation after mild COVID-19. TCRdb reprocessed the 5' RACE reads via MiXCR and lists one record per CDR3 protein. The sample contains around 400,000 distinct CDR3 sequences, 20% to 25% of which appear only once. Sequenced input: PBMCs or a T cell subset sorted from them (not recorded which). These receptors originate from an adult woman who had mild COVID-19 (a few samples of this study predate the infection). Cell type and time point are not known.

The V gene is TRBV7-9, the J gene TRBJ1-1; no firm D call. Trimming cost V 2 bases and J 3 bases, with 13 bases left between them. Germline-derived CDR1 and CDR2 are SEHNR and FQNEAQ (reference sequence). This CDR3 is 15 amino acids long. CDR3 DNA sequence: TGTGCCAGCAGCTTATCGACCGGGAGGGACACTGAAGCTTTCTTT. Translating it yields CASSLSTGRDTEAFF.

The CDR3 region is CATSDSLGTGGELINEQFF. The CDR3 region has the DNA TGTGCCACCAGTGATTCCCTCGGGACAGGGGGCGAATTAATCAATGAGCAGTTCTTC. The chain combines TRBV24-1 with TRBJ2-1; 12 bases agree with TRBD1. This CDR3 has 19 amino acids. V trimming: 2 bases; J trimming: 6 bases; junction bases outside the gene matches: 13. Germline V gene data show CDR1 as KGHDR and CDR2 as SFDVKD.

This chain uses TRBV9 with TRBJ2-3; no clear D gene. CDR1 SGDLS and CDR2 YYNGEE come from the germline V gene. The CDR3 has 13 residues. V was pared by 0 bases and J by 9 bases, with 11 bases between. The CDR3 DNA is TGTGCCAGCAGCGTAGACAGCTTTAACACGCAGTATTTT. It is translated as CASSVDSFNTQYF.

The chain combines TRBV20-1 with TRBJ2-3, with 13 bases fitting TRBD2. The germline V gene encodes CDR1 DFQATT and CDR2 SNEGSKA (reference sequence). V was pared by 6 bases and J by 6 bases, with 27 bases of the junction left unmatched. The CDR3 has 21 residues. The CDR3 DNA reads as TGCAGTGCCAGGACCCCCTTTCCATTAAGCTCCGGACTAGCGGGAGTGGATACGCAGTATTTT. Its protein is CSARTPFPLSSGLAGVDTQYF.

The chain uses TRBV9 and TRBJ2-3; 7 nucleotides align to TRBD2. The CDR3 is 15 amino acids. After removal of 3 bases from V and 0 bases from J, the junction contained 4 bases not matched to a gene. From germline, CDR1 is SGDLS and CDR2 YYNGEE. The CDR3 reads CASSASGQSTDTQYF. As DNA, the CDR3 is TGTGCCAGCAGCGCTAGCGGACAAAGCACAGATACGCAGTATTTT.

The chain has TRBV7-2 and TRBJ2-4; 8 bases map to TRBD2. The V and J ends lost 4 bases and 4 bases, in that order; junction bases with no gene match: 12. This CDR3 has 17 residues. Per germline, CDR1 SGHTA and CDR2 FQGNSA. This chain's CDR3 is CASSSLTAGAWKNIQYF. Written as DNA, the CDR3 is TGTGCCAGCAGCTCACTAACAGCGGGAGCTTGGAAAAACATTCAGTACTTC.

This clonotype has ten or more counts. The gene calls are TRBV7-2 and TRBJ2-1; the D gene is possibly TRBD2 (5 bases). The CDR3 spans 18 residues. Trimming removed 1 base at V and 2 bases at J, with 18 bases between. CDR1 is SGHTA and CDR2 is FQGNSA in the germline V gene. Here the CDR3 reads CASSLGLIWEPTYNEQFF. For the CDR3, the DNA is TGTGCCAGCAGCTTAGGGCTTATATGGGAGCCCACCTACAATGAGCAGTTCTTC.